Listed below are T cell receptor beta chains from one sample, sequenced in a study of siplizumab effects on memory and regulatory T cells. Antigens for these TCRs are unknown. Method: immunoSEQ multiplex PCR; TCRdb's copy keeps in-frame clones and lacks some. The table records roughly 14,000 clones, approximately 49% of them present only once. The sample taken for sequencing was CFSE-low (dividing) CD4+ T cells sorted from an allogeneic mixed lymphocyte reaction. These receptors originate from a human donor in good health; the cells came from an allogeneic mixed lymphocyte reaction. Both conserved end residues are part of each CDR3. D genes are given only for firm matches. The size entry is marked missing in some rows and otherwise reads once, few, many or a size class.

TGTGCCAGCTCACCACTGGGCAGGGGTGGCTATGGCTACACCTTC CASSPLGRGGYGYTF . TRBJ1-2 TRBV18 .
TGCGCCAGCAGCCAAGTTAGGAACACTGAAGCTTTCTTT CASSQVRNTEAFF . TRBJ1-1 TRBV4-1 .
TGCGCCAGCAGCCAAGATAGAGACAGTTTCCTCCACTTT CASSQDRDSFLHF medium-sized TRBJ1-6 TRBV4-1 .
TGTGCCAGCAGTGAAGCTAGACCGACGAACACTGAAGCTTTCTTT CASSEARPTNTEAFF . TRBJ1-1 TRBV2 .
TGTGCCAGCAGCTTATCCCCCGACAGGGTAGGAGCCACTGAAGCTTTCTTT CASSLSPDRVGATEAFF . TRBJ1-1 TRBV5-4 TRBD1
TGTGCCAGCAGTAGGGACAGGGCTACCTACGAGCAGTACTTC CASSRDRATYEQYF few TRBJ2-7 TRBV7-9 TRBD1
TGTGCCAGCAGTTTCGAAGAAAGGGGTGGCTACACCTTC CASSFEERGGYTF . TRBJ1-2 TRBV6-6 .
TGTGCCAGCAGCCAAGCCGGGACTAGCGGGGGTATGCACAATGAGCAGTTCTTC CASSQAGTSGGMHNEQFF . TRBJ2-1 TRBV4-2 TRBD2
TGTGCCAGCAGTCGGACAGCCCAATGGCCCCAGCATTTT CASSRTAQWPQHF . TRBJ1-5 TRBV6-6 .
TGTGCCAGCTCACCGGGGGTTGACCAGCCCCAGCATTTT CASSPGVDQPQHF . TRBJ1-5 TRBV18 .
TGTGCCAGCACCGAGGGGGGATCCTACGAGCAGTACTTC CASTEGGSYEQYF . TRBJ2-7 TRBV6-5 .
TGTGCCAGCAGCCCCGCGGGCTCCTACAATGAGCAGTTCTTC CASSPAGSYNEQFF . TRBJ2-1 TRBV7-3 .
TGTGCCAGCAGCGCCAGTAACAATCAGCCCCAGCATTTT CASSASNNQPQHF . TRBJ1-5 TRBV9 .